These 5 T cell receptor beta chains were all obtained from the same sample, sequenced in a study of shared T cell receptors in the human thymus. Sequencing was performed with immunoSEQ multiplex PCR; in TCRdb, only in-frame clones are kept and a portion is missing. In the table there are 700,000 to 750,000 clones, over 75% of which are singletons. The sample was also reused in another study, on human thymus T cells.

The sequenced material came from thymocytes. These receptors were collected from a girl in the first two years of life with a congenital heart defect.

V usage is TRBV4-2 and J usage is TRBJ1-2, with TRBD1 as a possible D gene (5 bases). Germline assignment: CDR1 LGHNA and CDR2 YNFKEQ. The germline V and J ends were trimmed by 0 bases and 5 bases, with 19 bases remaining between them. The CDR3 contains 17 residues. In nucleotides, the CDR3 is TGTGCCAGCAGCCAAGATTCGAGGTTGCAGGGAAAATATGGCTACACCTTC. This encodes CASSQDSRLQGKYGYTF.

This clone was detected once. Distinct nucleotide sequences in the sample also encode this CDR3. The chain links TRBV10-1 to TRBJ2-1; 8 nucleotides match TRBD2. The trim removed 2 bases at V and 0 bases at J, leaving 6 bases unmatched. In germline, CDR1 is WNHNN, CDR2 SYGVQD (reference sequence). The CDR3 loop spans 17 amino acids. The CDR3 bases are TGCGCCAGCAGTGAGACACGACTAGCGTTCTCCTACAATGAGCAGTTCTTC. This gives the protein CASSETRLAFSYNEQFF.

The J gene is TRBJ2-1, the V gene TRBV15, with no clear D. The CDR3 runs to 15 residues. Germline lookup yields CDR1 LNHNV and CDR2 YYDKDF (reference sequence). Trimming pared 1 base from V and 0 bases from J, leaving 7 bases between. In nucleotides, the CDR3 is TGTGCCACCAGCAGAGTCTCCAGCTCCTACAATGAGCAGTTCTTC. Amino acid sequence: CATSRVSSSYNEQFF.

The CDR3 is CASSGDPHWAGLYGYTF. The DNA for the CDR3 is TGTGCCAGCAGCGGCGACCCTCATTGGGCAGGGCTCTATGGCTACACCTTC. V gene TRBV9 combines with J gene TRBJ1-2, with TRBD1 as a possible D gene (5 bases). V was clipped by 3 bases and J by 4 bases, with 22 bases between them. Germline V gene sequence: CDR1 SGDLS, CDR2 YYNGEE. The CDR3 sequence is 17 residues long.

This rearrangement joins TRBV19 to TRBJ1-1; D is uncertain. V lost 2 bases and J lost 2, with 12 bases in between. CDR3 length: 15 amino acids. CDR1 and CDR2 from the germline V gene are LNHDA and SQIVND (reference sequence). The CDR3 nucleotides read TGTGCCAGTAGTATACGGTGGAGGGCTAACACTGAAGCTTTCTTT. Residues: CASSIRWRANTEAFF.